This entry describes one T cell receptor (beta chain). Its antigen remains unknown. The data are from a study of shared clonotypes between healthy human individuals. Study-wide background: Three plates each covered CD4 naive and memory; CD8 naive two, CD8 memory one. Study-wide results and caveats: Non-shared clonotypes displayed generation probabilities falling below those of clonotypes present in all four donors.

This CDR3 contains 13 residues. CDR1 and CDR2 from the germline V gene are SQVTM and ANQGSEA. The germline V and J ends were trimmed by 4 bases and 3 bases, with 12 bases remaining between them. Assay: immunoSEQ multiplex PCR; the TCRdb copy retains only in-frame clones and omits some. The sample includes about 1 million clones, 75% to 85% of them seen just once. Specimen: memory CD4+ T cells from PBMCs. As for subset: CD45RA-negative fraction. The TCR was taken from a man aged 18 to 29 in good health. Some clones in this sample may be carry-over from other donors' samples. This chain joins TRBV29-1 and TRBJ1-2, with D unresolved. CDR3 DNA sequence: TGCAGCGTTGTTTTTGACAAGGACTATGGCTACACCTTC. Translation: CSVVFDKDYGYTF.